The 9 T cell receptor beta chains in this list originate from one sample, sequenced in a study of CD8+CD57+ T cells in acquired aplastic anemia. Only patients with CD8+CD57+ cell expansion on flow cytometry were chosen for sequencing. Profiling of TCR beta VDJ combinations and CDR3 sequences used genomic DNA as template. TCRdb fed the reads into MiXCR, producing one record per CDR3 protein. This table holds over 250,000 distinct CDR3 sequences, roughly 61% found once. Sequencing input: sorted CD4+, CD8+, or CD8+CD57+ T cells (not recorded which) from PBMCs. The receptors stem from a human donor with aplastic anemia.

A few counts support this clonotype. CDR3 region: CATSWDSYEQYF. Here the CDR3 DNA reads TGTGCCACCAGTTGGGACAGCTACGAGCAGTACTTC. The genes are TRBV24-1 and TRBJ2-7, with 7 positions matching TRBD1. The CDR3 loop spans 12 amino acids. V trimming: 6 bases; J trimming: 3 bases; junction bases outside the gene matches: 1. Germline lookup yields CDR1 KGHDR and CDR2 SFDVKD.

This chain connects TRBV20-1 to TRBJ1-5, with D possibly matching TRBD1 (5 bases). This CDR3 spans 14 amino acids. From germline, CDR1 is DFQATT and CDR2 SNEGSKA (reference sequence). V was pared by 6 bases and J by 3 bases, with 15 bases between. This CDR3 is CSAFPDTSNQPQHF. CDR3 nucleotides: TGCAGTGCCTTCCCGGACACTTCCAATCAGCCCCAGCATTTT.

The CDR3 reads CASSFQAGGYNEQYF. CDR3 in DNA: TGTGCCAGCAGCTTTCAAGCGGGGGGCTACAATGAGCAGTATTTT. This chain connects TRBV7-2 to TRBJ2-3, with 9 bases identical to TRBD2. The CDR3 spans 15 residues. CDR1 SGHTA and CDR2 FQGNSA come from the germline V gene. Unmatched junction bases numbered 12, after V lost 3 bases and J lost 11 bases.

The rearrangement links TRBV24-1 to TRBJ1-6; D uncertain. The CDR3 sequence is 13 residues long. With 5 bases removed from V and 7 bases from J, the gap between germline ends came to 8 bases. The germline V gene encodes CDR1 KGHDR and CDR2 SFDVKD. Written as DNA, the CDR3 is TGTGCCACCAGTGGGGGAGAGAATTCACCCCTCCACTTT. Translated, it gives CATSGGENSPLHF.

The J gene is TRBJ2-7, the V gene TRBV20-1, with TRBD2 matching over 7 bases. This CDR3 is built from 14 residues. Trimming removed 1 base from V and 2 bases from J; junction bases left unmatched: 5. Looked up from germline, CDR1 is DFQATT and CDR2 is SNEGSKA (reference sequence). Written as DNA, the CDR3 is TGCAGTGCTAGAGGTGGGGGGGGACCCTACGAGCAGTACTTC. Translation: CSARGGGGPYEQYF.

Worth noting for this clonotype: The conserved final phenylalanine or tryptophan is absent from the CDR3, which likely points to a read error. This sequence joins TRBV2 and TRBJ2-7; D could derive from TRBD1 or TRBD2 (5 bases each). Germline CDR1 is SNHLY and CDR2 is FYNNEI. Trimming took 4 bases from V and 4 from J, leaving 8 bases between them. The length of the CDR3 is 12 residues. The CDR3 coding sequence is TGTGCCAGCAGTGTGAGGGGATACGAGCAGTACTCC. Amino acids: CASSVRGYEQYS.

This clonotype was seen repeatedly, ten times or more. This chain joins TRBV7-2 and TRBJ1-5, with D perhaps matching TRBD1 (5 bases). V lost 1 base to trimming and J lost 7 bases, with 14 bases between them. Germline values: CDR1 SGHTA, CDR2 FQGNSA. CDR3 length: 15 amino acids. The CDR3, as DNA: TGTGCCAGCAGCTTAGATTACAGGTCTTTCCAGCCCCAGCATTTT. It is translated as CASSLDYRSFQPQHF.

This clonotype was observed many times. This chain connects TRBV29-1 to TRBJ1-1, with TRBD1 identical over 7 bases. The CDR3 loop spans 11 amino acids. In germline, CDR1 is SQVTM, CDR2 ANQGSEA. V was clipped by 4 bases and J by 7 bases; unmatched bases: 3. For the CDR3, the DNA is TGCAGCGTTGCCCGGGACAGTGAAGCTTTCTTT. It encodes CSVARDSEAFF.

This clonotype was seen more than once but under ten times. The chain links TRBV7-9 to TRBJ2-7; 7 positions agree with TRBD2. Looked up from germline, CDR1 is SEHNR and CDR2 is FQNEAQ (reference sequence). With V trimmed by 1 base and J by 6 bases, 9 bases remained unmatched. This CDR3 spans 15 amino acids. CDR3 amino acids: CASSLGAAGESEQYF. The CDR3 DNA reads TGTGCCAGCAGCTTAGGGGCCGCGGGGGAGAGCGAGCAGTACTTC.